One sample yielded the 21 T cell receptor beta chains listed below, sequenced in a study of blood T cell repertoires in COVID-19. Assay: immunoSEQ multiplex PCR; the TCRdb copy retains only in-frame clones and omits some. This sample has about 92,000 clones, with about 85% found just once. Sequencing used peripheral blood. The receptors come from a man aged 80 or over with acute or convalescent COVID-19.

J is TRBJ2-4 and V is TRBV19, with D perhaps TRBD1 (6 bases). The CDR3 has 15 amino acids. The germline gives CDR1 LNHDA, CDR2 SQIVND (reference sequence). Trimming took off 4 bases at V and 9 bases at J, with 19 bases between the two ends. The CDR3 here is CASSTQGQGAGIQYF. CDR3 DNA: TGTGCCAGTAGTACCCAGGGGCAAGGCGCGGGCATTCAGTACTTC. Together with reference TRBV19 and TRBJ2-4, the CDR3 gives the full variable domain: DGGITQSPKYLFRKEGQNVTLSCEQNLNHDAMYWYRQDPGQGLRLIYYSQIVNDFQKGDIAEGYSVSREKKESFPLTVTSAQKNPTAFYLCASSTQGQGAGIQYFGAGTRLSVL.

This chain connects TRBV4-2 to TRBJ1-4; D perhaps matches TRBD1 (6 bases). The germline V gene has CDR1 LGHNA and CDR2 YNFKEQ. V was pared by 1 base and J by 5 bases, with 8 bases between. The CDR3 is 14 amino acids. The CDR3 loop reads CASSQGGQNEKLFF. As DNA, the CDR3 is TGTGCCAGCAGCCAAGGCGGACAGAATGAAAAACTGTTTTTT.

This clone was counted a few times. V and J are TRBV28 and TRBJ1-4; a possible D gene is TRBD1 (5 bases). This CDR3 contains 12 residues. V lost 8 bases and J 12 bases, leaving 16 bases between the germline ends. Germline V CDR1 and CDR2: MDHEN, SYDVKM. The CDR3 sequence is CASGPGDFELFF. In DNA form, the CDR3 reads TGTGCCAGCGGCCCGGGGGACTTCGAACTGTTTTTT.

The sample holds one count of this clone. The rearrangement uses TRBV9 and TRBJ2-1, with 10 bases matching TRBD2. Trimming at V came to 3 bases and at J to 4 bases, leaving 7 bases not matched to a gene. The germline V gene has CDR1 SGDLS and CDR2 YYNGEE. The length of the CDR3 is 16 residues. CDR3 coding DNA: TGTGCCAGCAGCGGTCTTGGACTAGCGGCTTACAATGAGCAGTTCTTC. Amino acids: CASSGLGLAAYNEQFF.

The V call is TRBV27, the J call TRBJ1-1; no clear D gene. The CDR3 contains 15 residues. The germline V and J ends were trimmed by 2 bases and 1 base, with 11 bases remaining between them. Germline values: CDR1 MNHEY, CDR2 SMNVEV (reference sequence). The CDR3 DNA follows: TGTGCCAGCAGTTTAATCCACGGGTGGAACACTGAAGCTTTCTTT. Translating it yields CASSLIHGWNTEAFF.

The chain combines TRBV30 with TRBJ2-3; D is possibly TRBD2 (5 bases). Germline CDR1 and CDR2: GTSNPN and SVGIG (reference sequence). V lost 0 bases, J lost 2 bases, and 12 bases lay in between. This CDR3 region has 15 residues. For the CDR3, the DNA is TGTGCCTGGAGTGTTACCGGACTCAACACAGATACGCAGTATTTT. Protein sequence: CAWSVTGLNTDTQYF.

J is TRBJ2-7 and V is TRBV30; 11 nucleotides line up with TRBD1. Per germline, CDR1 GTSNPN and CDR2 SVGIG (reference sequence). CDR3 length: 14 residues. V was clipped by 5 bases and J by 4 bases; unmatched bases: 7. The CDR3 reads CAWGGQGENYEQYF. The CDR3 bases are TGTGCCTGGGGGGGACAGGGGGAGAATTACGAGCAGTACTTC.

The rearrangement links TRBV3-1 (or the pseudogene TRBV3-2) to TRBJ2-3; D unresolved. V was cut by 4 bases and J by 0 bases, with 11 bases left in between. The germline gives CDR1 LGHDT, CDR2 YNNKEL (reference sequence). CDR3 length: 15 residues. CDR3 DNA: TGTGCCAGCAGCCTAATGACTGGGAGCACAGATACGCAGTATTTT. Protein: CASSLMTGSTDTQYF.

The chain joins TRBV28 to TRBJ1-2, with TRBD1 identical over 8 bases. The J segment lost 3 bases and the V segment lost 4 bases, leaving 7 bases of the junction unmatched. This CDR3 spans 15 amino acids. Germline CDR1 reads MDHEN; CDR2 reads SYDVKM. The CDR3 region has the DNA TGTGCCAGCAGTTACCGGGCAGGGGGCTACTATGGCTACACCTTC. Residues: CASSYRAGGYYGYTF.

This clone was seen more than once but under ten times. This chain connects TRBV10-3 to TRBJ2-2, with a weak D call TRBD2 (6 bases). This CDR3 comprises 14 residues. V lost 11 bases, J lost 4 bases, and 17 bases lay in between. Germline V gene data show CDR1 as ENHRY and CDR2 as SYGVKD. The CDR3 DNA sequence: TGTGCCTCAAGGGAGGCGGGCGGCACCGGGGAGCTGTTTTTT. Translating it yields CASREAGGTGELFF.

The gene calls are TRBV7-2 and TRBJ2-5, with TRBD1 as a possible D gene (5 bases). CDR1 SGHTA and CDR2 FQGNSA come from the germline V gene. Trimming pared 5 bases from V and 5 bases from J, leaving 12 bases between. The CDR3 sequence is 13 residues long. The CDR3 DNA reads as TGTGCCAGCAGCCGAGGACCAGGGGAGACCCAGTACTTC. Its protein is CASSRGPGETQYF.

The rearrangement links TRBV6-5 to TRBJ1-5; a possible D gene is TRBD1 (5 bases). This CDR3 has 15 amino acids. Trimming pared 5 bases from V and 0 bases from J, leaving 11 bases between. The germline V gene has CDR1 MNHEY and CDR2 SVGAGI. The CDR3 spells CASSPRDFSNQPQHF. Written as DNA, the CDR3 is TGTGCCAGCAGTCCCCGGGACTTTAGCAATCAGCCCCAGCATTTT.

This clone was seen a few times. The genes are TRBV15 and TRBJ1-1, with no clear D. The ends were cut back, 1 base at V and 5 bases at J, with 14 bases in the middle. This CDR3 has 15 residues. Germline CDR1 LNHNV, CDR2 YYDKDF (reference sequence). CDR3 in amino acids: CATSRAQGGKTEAFF. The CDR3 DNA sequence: TGTGCCACCAGCAGAGCTCAAGGAGGGAAGACTGAAGCTTTCTTT.

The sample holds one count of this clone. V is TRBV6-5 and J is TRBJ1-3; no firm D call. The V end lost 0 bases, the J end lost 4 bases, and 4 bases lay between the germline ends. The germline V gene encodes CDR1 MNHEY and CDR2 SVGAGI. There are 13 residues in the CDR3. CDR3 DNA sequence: TGTGCCAGCAGTTACTCGAGAGGAAACACCATATATTTT. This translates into CASSYSRGNTIYF.

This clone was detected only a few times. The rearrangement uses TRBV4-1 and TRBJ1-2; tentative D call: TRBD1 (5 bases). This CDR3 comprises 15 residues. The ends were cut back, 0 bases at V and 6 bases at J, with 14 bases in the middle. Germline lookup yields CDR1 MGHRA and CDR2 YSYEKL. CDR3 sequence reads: CASSQELTGRDGYTF. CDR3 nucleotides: TGCGCCAGCAGCCAAGAGCTAACAGGTCGAGATGGCTACACCTTC.

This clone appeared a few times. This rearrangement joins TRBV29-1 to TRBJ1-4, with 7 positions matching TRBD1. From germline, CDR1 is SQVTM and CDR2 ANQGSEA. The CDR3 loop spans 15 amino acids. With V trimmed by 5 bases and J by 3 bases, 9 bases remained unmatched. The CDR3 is CSVLKAGGSNEKLFF. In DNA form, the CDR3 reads TGCAGCGTTCTAAAAGCAGGGGGGTCTAATGAAAAACTGTTTTTT.

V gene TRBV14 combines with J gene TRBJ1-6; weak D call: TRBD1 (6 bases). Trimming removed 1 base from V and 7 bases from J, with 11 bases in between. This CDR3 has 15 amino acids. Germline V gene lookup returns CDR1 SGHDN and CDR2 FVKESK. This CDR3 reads CASSQGGHPNSPLHF. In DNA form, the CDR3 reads TGTGCCAGCAGCCAAGGGGGACACCCGAATTCACCCCTCCACTTT.

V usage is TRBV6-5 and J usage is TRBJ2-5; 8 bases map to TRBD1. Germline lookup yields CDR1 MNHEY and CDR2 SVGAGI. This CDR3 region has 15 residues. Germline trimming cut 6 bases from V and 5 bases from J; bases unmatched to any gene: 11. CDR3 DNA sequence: TGTGCCAGCAGCCGAGACGCAGGGGGCTTTGAGACCCAGTACTTC. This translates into CASSRDAGGFETQYF.

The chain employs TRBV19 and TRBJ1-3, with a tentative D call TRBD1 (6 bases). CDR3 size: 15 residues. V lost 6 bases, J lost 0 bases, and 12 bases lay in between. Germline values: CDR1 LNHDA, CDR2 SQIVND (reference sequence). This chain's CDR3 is CASSSSGVSGNTIYF. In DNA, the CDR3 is TGTGCCAGTAGCTCCTCAGGGGTCTCTGGAAACACCATATATTTT.

The CDR3 region has the DNA TGTGCCAGCTGGAAGTCGACAGTTTACACCGGGGAGCTGTTTTTT. Translated, it gives CASWKSTVYTGELFF. This rearrangement joins TRBV6-5 to TRBJ2-2, with a tentative D call TRBD1 (5 bases). The CDR3 sequence is 15 residues long. The germline gives CDR1 MNHEY, CDR2 SVGAGI. V was clipped by 8 bases and J by 3 bases, with 16 bases between them.

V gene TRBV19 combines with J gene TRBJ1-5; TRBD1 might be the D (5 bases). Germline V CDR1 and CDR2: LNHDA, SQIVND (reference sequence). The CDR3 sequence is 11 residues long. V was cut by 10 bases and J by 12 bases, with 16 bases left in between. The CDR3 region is CATILQDHQHF. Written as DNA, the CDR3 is TGTGCCACCATTCTACAGGATCACCAGCATTTT. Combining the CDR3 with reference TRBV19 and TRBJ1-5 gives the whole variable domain DGGITQSPKYLFRKEGQNVTLSCEQNLNHDAMYWYRQDPGQGLRLIYYSQIVNDFQKGDIAEGYSVSREKKESFPLTVTSAQKNPTAFYLCATILQDHQHFGDGTRLSIL.